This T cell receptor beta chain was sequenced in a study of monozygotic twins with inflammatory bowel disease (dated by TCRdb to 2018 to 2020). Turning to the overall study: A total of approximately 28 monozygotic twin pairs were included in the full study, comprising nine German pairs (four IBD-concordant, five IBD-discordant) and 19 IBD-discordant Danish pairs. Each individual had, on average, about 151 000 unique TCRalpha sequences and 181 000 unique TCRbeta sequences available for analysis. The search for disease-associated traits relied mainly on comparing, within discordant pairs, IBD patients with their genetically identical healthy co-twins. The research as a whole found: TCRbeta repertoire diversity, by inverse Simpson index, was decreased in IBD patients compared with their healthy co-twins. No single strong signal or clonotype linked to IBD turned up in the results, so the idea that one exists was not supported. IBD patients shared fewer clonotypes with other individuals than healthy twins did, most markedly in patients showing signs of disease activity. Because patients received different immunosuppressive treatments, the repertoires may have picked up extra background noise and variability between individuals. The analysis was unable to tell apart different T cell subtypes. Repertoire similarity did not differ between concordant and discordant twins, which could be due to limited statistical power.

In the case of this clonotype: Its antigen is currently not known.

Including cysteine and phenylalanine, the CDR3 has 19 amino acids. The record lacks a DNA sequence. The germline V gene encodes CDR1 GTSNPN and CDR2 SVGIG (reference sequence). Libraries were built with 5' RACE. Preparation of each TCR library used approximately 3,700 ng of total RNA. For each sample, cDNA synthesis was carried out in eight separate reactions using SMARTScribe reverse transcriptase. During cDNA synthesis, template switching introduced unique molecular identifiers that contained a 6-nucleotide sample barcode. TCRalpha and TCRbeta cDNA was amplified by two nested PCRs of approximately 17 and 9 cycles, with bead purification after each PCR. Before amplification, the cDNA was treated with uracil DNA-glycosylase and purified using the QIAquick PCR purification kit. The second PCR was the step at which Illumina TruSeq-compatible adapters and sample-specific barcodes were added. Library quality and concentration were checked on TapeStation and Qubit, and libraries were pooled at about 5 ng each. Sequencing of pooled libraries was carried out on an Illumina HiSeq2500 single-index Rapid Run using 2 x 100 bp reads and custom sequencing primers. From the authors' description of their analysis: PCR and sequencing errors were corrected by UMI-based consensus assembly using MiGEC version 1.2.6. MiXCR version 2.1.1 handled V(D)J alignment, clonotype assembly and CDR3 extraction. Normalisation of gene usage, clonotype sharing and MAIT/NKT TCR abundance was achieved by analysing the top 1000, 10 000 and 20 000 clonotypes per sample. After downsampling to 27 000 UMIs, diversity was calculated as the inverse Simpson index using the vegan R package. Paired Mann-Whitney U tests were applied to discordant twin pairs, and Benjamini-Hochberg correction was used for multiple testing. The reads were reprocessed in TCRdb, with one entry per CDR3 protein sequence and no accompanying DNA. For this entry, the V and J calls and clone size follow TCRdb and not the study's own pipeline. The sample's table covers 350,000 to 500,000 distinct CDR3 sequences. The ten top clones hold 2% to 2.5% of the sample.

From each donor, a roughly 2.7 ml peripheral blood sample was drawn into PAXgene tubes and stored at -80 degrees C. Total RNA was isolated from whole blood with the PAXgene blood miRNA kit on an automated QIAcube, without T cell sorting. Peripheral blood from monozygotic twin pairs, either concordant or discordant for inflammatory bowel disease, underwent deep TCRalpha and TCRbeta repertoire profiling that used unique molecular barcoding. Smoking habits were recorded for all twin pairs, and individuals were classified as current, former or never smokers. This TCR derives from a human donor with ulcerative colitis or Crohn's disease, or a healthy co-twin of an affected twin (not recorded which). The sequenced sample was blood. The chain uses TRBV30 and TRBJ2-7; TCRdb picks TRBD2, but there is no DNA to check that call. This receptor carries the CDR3 CAWSDTSGTSGRIPYEQYF.